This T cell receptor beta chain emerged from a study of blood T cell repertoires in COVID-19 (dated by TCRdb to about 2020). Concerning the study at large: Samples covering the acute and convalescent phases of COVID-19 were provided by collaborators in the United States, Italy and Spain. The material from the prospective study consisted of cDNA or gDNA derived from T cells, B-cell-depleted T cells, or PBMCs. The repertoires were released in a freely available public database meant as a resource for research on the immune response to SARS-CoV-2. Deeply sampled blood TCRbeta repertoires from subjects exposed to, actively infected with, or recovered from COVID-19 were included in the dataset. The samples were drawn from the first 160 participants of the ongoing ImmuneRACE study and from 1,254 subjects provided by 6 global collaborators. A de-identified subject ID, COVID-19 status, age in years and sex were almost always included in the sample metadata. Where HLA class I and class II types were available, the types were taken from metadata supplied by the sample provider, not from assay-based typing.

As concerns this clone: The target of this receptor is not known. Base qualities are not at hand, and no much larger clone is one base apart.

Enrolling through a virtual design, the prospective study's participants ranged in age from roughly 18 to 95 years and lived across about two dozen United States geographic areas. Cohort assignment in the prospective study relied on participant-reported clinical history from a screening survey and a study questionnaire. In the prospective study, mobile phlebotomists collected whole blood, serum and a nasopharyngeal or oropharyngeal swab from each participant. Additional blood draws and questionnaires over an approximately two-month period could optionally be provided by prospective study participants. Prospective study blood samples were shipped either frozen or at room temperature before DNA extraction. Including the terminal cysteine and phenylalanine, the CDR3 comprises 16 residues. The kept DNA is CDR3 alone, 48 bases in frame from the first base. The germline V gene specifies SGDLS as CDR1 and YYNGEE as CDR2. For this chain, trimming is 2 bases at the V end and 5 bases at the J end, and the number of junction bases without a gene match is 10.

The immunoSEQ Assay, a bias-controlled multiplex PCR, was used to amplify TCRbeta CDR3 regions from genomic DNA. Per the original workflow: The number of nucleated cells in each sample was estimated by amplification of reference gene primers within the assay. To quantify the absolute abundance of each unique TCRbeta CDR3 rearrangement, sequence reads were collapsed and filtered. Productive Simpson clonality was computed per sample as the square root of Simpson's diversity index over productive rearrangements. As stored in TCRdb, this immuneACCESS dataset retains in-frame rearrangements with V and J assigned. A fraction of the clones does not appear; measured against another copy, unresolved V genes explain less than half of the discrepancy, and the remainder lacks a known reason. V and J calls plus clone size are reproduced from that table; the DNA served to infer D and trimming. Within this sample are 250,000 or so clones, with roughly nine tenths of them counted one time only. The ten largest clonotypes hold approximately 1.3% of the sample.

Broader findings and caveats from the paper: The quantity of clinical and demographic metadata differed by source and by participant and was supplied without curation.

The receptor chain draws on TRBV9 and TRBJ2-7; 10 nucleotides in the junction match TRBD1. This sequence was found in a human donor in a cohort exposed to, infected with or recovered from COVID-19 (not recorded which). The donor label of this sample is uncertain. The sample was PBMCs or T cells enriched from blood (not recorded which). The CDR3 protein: CASSVGTGAFRDEQYF. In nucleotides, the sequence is TGTGCCAGCAGCGTCGGGACAGGGGCGTTTAGAGACGAGCAGTACTTC.